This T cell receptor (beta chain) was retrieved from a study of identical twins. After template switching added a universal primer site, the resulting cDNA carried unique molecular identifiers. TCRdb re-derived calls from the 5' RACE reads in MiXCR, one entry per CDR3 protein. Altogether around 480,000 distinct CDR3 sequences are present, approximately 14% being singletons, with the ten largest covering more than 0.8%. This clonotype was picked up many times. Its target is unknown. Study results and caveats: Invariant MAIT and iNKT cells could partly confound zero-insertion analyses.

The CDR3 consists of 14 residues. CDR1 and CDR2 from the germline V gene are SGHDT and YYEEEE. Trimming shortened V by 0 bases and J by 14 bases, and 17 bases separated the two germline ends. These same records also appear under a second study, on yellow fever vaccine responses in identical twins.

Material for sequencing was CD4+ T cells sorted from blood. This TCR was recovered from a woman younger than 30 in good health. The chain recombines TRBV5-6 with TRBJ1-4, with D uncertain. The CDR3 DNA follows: TGTGCCAGCAGCTTGGGAGGTGTTGGCAGGCGGCTGTTTTTT. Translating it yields CASSLGGVGRRLFF.